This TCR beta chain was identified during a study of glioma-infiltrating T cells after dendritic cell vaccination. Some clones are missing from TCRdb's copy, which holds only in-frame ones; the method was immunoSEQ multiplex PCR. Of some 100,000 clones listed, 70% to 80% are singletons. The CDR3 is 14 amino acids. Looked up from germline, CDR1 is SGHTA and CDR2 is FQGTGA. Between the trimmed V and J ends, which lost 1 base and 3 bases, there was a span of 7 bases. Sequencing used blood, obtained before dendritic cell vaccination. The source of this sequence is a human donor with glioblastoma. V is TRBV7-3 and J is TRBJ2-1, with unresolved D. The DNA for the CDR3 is TGTGCCAGCAGCTTAATGGCGGACTACAATGAGCAGTTCTTC. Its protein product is CASSLMADYNEQFF.